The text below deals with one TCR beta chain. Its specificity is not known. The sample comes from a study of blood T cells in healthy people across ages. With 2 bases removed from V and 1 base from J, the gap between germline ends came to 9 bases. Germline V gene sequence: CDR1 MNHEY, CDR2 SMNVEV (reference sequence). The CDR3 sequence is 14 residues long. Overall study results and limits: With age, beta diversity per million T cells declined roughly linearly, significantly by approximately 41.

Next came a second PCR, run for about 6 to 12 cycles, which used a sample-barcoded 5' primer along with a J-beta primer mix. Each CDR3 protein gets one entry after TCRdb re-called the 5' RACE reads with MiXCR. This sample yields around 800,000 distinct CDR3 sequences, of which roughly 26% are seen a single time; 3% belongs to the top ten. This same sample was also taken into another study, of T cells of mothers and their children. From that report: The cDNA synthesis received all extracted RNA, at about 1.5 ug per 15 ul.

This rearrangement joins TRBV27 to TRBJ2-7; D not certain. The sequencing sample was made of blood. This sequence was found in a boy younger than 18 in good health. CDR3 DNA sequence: TGTGCCAGCAGTTTAAGTGTCAGGTCCTACGAGCAGTACTTC. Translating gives CASSLSVRSYEQYF.